The clone carrying this T cell receptor beta chain was counted ten times or more. Its matching antigen is unknown. This sample was included in a study of T cells in Graves' hyperthyroidism and ophthalmopathy. V was pared by 4 bases and J by 9 bases, with 4 bases of the junction left unmatched. The CDR3 contains 12 residues. Germline CDR1 reads SGHDT; CDR2 reads YYEEEE. Amplified TCR beta CDR3 regions came from RNA transcripts. A first-round RT-PCR of the TCR CDR3 used the HTBI primer set. One entry per CDR3 protein results from TCRdb running MiXCR on the multiplex PCR reads. The repertoire consists of roughly 700,000 distinct CDR3 sequences, with around 13% occurring once and the leading ten covering 10%. Whole-study findings and limits: The model identified upcoming ophthalmopathy a median about 7.1 months ahead of onset. Stable hyperthyroidism and ophthalmopathy were separated using 13 V-J signatures.

Sequencing was performed on blood. This chain connects TRBV5-6 to TRBJ1-1; TRBD1 matches 9 bases. This TCR was sampled from a woman younger than 30 with Graves' hyperthyroidism. The CDR3 loop is CASSLGQGKAFF. Written as DNA, the CDR3 is TGTGCCAGCAGCCTTGGACAGGGGAAAGCTTTCTTT. The variable domain in full, with the rest retrieved from reference TRBV5-6 and TRBJ1-1, is DAGVTQSPTHLIKTRGQQVTLRCSPKSGHDTVSWYQQALGQGPQFIFQYYEEEERQRGNFPDRFSGHQFPNYSSELNVNALLLGDSALYLCASSLGQGKAFFGQGTRLTVV.